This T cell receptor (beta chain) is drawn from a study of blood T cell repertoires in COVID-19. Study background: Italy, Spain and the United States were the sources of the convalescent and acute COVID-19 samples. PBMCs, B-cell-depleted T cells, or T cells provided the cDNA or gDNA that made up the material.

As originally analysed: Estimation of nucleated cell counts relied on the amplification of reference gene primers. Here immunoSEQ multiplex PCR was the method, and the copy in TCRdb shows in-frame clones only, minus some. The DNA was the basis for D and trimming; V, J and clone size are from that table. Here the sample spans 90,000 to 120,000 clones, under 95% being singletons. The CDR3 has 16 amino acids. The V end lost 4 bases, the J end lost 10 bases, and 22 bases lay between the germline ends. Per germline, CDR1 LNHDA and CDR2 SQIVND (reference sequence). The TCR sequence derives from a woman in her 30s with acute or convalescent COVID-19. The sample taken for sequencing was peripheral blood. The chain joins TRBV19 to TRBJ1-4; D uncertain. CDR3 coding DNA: TGTGCCAGTAGTACCAATTTCCCGGGAAGCCGTGGAAAACTGTTTTTT. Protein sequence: CASSTNFPGSRGKLFF.